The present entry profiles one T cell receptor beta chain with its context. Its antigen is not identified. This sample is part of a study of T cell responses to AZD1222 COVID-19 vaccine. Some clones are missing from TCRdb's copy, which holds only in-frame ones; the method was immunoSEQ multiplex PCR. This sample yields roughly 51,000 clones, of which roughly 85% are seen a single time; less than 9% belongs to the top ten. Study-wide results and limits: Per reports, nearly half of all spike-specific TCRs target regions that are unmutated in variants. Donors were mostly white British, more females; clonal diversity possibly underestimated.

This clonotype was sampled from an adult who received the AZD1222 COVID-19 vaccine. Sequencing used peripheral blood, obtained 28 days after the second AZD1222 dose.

The chain's CDR3 is CATSRGRGGFNGYTF. Written as DNA, the CDR3 is TGTGCCACCAGCAGAGGGAGAGGGGGATTTAACGGCTACACCTTC. This chain connects TRBV15 to TRBJ1-2; a possible D gene is TRBD1 (6 bases). Trimming pared 1 base from V and 8 bases from J, leaving 17 bases between. Germline V gives CDR1 LNHNV, CDR2 YYDKDF (reference sequence). This CDR3 contains 15 residues.